The 29 T cell receptor beta chains in this list originate from one sample, sequenced in a study of blood T cell repertoires in COVID-19. The data were produced by immunoSEQ multiplex PCR, yet TCRdb's version contains in-frame clones alone and is incomplete. The sample yields about 59,000 clones, around 86% seen once. Input material: peripheral blood. Receptors were obtained from a woman aged 80 or over with acute or convalescent COVID-19.

The chain has TRBV3-1 (or the pseudogene TRBV3-2) and TRBJ1-1, with TRBD1 matching 7 bases. Germline V gene data show CDR1 as LGHDT and CDR2 as YNNKEL (reference sequence). The CDR3 contains 15 residues. J was trimmed by 0 bases and V by 6 bases; bases with no gene match: 7. The CDR3 nucleotides read TGTGCCAGCAGTCAGGACAGGACCCTGAACACTGAAGCTTTCTTT. This encodes CASSQDRTLNTEAFF.

The chain is built from TRBV3-1 (or the pseudogene TRBV3-2) and TRBJ2-7, with TRBD1 matching over 7 bases. The CDR3 sequence is 14 residues long. J gave up 5 bases and V 2 bases, and 6 bases lay outside the gene matches. Per the germline V gene, CDR1 is LGHDT and CDR2 is YNNKEL (reference sequence). CDR3 sequence reads: CASSQIIQGHEQYF. The CDR3 DNA reads as TGTGCCAGCAGCCAAATCATACAGGGGCACGAGCAGTACTTC.

The chain is built from TRBV27 and TRBJ2-7; 7 bases match TRBD2. The V and J ends lost 8 bases and 5 bases, in that order; junction bases with no gene match: 15. The germline V gene encodes CDR1 MNHEY and CDR2 SMNVEV (reference sequence). This CDR3 contains 15 residues. The CDR3, as DNA: TGTGCCAGCCGCCGATCGGGGCAGCGGGGCGACGAGCAGTACTTC. It encodes CASRRSGQRGDEQYF.

This clone was seen a few times. The genes are TRBV5-1 and TRBJ1-1; 7 nucleotides match TRBD1. The CDR3 loop spans 17 amino acids. The germline V gene encodes CDR1 SGHRS and CDR2 YFSETQ. With 1 base clipped from V and 1 base from J, the junction kept 10 bases outside the gene matches. The CDR3 coding sequence is TGCGCCAGCAGCTTGAGAGGAGGGGGCGTGGGGAACACTGAAGCTTTCTTT. Its protein is CASSLRGGGVGNTEAFF.

The chain uses TRBV7-6 and TRBJ1-3; 7 bases map to TRBD1. In germline, CDR1 is SGHVS, CDR2 FNYEAQ. This CDR3 contains 16 residues. V was clipped by 1 base and J by 4 bases; unmatched bases: 7. CDR3 region: CASSLDHRGLGNTIYF. CDR3 in DNA: TGTGCCAGCAGCTTAGACCACAGGGGTTTGGGAAACACCATATATTTT.

The rearrangement joins TRBV7-9 to TRBJ1-1; no clear D gene. Looked up from germline, CDR1 is SEHNR and CDR2 is FQNEAQ (reference sequence). This CDR3 is 16 amino acids long. V was pared by 1 base and J by 1 base, with 13 bases between. The CDR3 DNA reads as TGTGCCAGCAGCTTAGGCAGAGGGCGGGAGAACACTGAAGCTTTCTTT. It codes for CASSLGRGRENTEAFF.

The V call is TRBV6-2 or TRBV6-3, the J call TRBJ1-5, with D unresolved. CDR1 and CDR2 (germline): MNHEY, SVGEGT. V shed 4 bases and J shed 2 bases, with 12 bases lying between them. The CDR3 is 15 amino acids. The CDR3 loop is CASSFQWQGNQPQHF. As DNA, the CDR3 is TGTGCCAGCAGTTTTCAGTGGCAAGGCAATCAGCCCCAGCATTTT.

This chain connects TRBV28 to TRBJ2-1; 11 bases match TRBD2. This CDR3 comprises 15 residues. Looked up from germline, CDR1 is MDHEN and CDR2 is SYDVKM. V trimming: 5 bases; J trimming: 6 bases; junction bases outside the gene matches: 6. CDR3 loop: CASSGRTSGFNEQFF. CDR3 DNA: TGTGCCAGCAGTGGAAGGACTAGCGGGTTCAATGAGCAGTTCTTC.

The gene calls are TRBV6-2 or TRBV6-3 and TRBJ1-6; D perhaps matches TRBD1 (5 bases). Germline assignment: CDR1 MNHEY and CDR2 SVGEGT. Trimming removed 2 bases from V and 10 bases from J, with 18 bases in between. This CDR3 spans 16 amino acids. CDR3 sequence: CASSYRETRRDSPLHF. CDR3 nucleotide sequence: TGTGCCAGCAGTTACCGGGAGACCCGGCGGGACTCACCCCTCCACTTT.

This rearrangement joins TRBV30 to TRBJ1-4; D is unclear. Germline CDR1 GTSNPN, CDR2 SVGIG (reference sequence). This CDR3 is built from 14 residues. The V gene lost 3 bases and the J gene lost 7 bases, with 15 bases spanning the gap. The DNA for the CDR3 is TGTGCCTGGAGCGCACCCAGAGAGGGTGAAAAACTGTTTTTT. It specifies CAWSAPREGEKLFF.

The chain recombines TRBV30 with TRBJ2-2, with TRBD1 matching 8 bases. V shed 0 bases and J 4 bases; nucleotides not matched to a gene: 13. The CDR3 length is 18 residues. CDR1 GTSNPN and CDR2 SVGIG come from the germline V gene (reference sequence). DNA for the CDR3: TGTGCCTGGAGTGTACTTAAAGTTTCGCAGGGGGCCACCGGGGAGCTGTTTTTT. This sequence encodes CAWSVLKVSQGATGELFF.

This chain joins TRBV5-1 and TRBJ1-2; a possible D gene is TRBD1 (5 bases). The CDR3 consists of 12 residues. The germline CDR1 and CDR2 sequences are SGHRS and YFSETQ. V lost 4 bases to trimming and J lost 5 bases, with 9 bases between them. CDR3 protein: CASSEGRYGYTF. In nucleotides, the CDR3 is TGCGCCAGCAGCGAGGGGAGGTATGGCTACACCTTC.

The gene calls are TRBV5-1 and TRBJ2-1; a weak D match, TRBD2 (6 bases). This CDR3 has 13 amino acids. V gave up 4 bases and J gave up 4 bases, with 9 bases separating them. Germline CDR1 reads SGHRS; CDR2 reads YFSETQ. As DNA, the CDR3 is TGCGCCAGCAGCGGGGGGATTTACAATGAGCAGTTCTTC. Amino acid sequence: CASSGGIYNEQFF.

The gene calls are TRBV3-1 (or the pseudogene TRBV3-2) and TRBJ1-5, with D possibly matching TRBD1 (6 bases). The ends were cut back, 4 bases at V and 1 base at J, with 8 bases in the middle. Per germline, CDR1 LGHDT and CDR2 YNNKEL (reference sequence). This CDR3 is built from 14 residues. The CDR3 DNA sequence: TGTGCCAGCAGCCGGCAGGGGAGCAATCAGCCCCAGCATTTT. It translates to CASSRQGSNQPQHF.

This chain joins TRBV27 and TRBJ2-2; 10 nucleotides agree with TRBD1. The V segment lost 7 bases and the J segment 0 bases; nucleotides outside the gene matches: 5. CDR1 and CDR2 (germline): MNHEY, SMNVEV (reference sequence). The CDR3 runs 16 residues. CDR3 sequence: CASTPTGGANTGELFF. The CDR3 nucleotides read TGTGCCAGCACCCCGACAGGGGGCGCGAACACCGGGGAGCTGTTTTTT.

As regards this clone: At one end the junction does not follow the germline gene, possibly because of a read error. This CDR3 is also generated by other DNA sequences in the sample. The V gene is TRBV4-1, the J gene TRBJ1-5; TRBD1 matches 9 bases. Germline V gives CDR1 MGHRA, CDR2 YSYEKL. This CDR3 has 14 amino acids. The CDR3 protein is CASSPGQGKQPQHF. CDR3 DNA: TGCGCTAGCAGCCCGGGACAGGGTAAACAGCCCCAGCATTTT.

This clone came up a few times. The chain combines TRBV5-1 with TRBJ1-4; D might be TRBD1 (6 bases). CDR3 length equals 14 residues. The ends were cut back, 4 bases at V and 2 bases at J, with 9 bases in the middle. Germline CDR1 and CDR2: SGHRS and YFSETQ. The CDR3 sequence: CASSLTGTNEKLFF. The CDR3 DNA follows: TGCGCCAGCAGCCTGACAGGTACTAATGAAAAACTGTTTTTT.

This clone was counted a few times. This chain joins TRBV19 and TRBJ1-1, with TRBD1 as a possible D gene (5 bases). Per the germline V gene, CDR1 is LNHDA and CDR2 is SQIVND (reference sequence). The V end was cut by 5 bases, the J end by 4 bases, with 20 bases between. The CDR3 is 16 residues long. The CDR3 loop is CASSAQQGWVGTEAFF. Written as DNA, the CDR3 is TGTGCCAGTAGTGCCCAGCAGGGCTGGGTGGGCACTGAAGCTTTCTTT.

This chain uses TRBV5-6 with TRBJ2-2; TRBD1 is a possible D gene (6 bases). The ends were cut back, 1 base at V and 4 bases at J, with 11 bases in the middle. Germline V gene lookup returns CDR1 SGHDT and CDR2 YYEEEE. The CDR3 extends over 15 amino acids. The CDR3 sequence is CASSLPNRATGELFF. CDR3 nucleotides: TGTGCCAGCAGCTTGCCAAACAGGGCCACCGGGGAGCTGTTTTTT.

This clone was found a few times. The chain is built from TRBV6-5 and TRBJ2-2; D is possibly TRBD1 (6 bases). Trimming removed 6 bases from V and 7 bases from J, with 18 bases in between. CDR3 size: 15 residues. In germline, CDR1 is MNHEY, CDR2 SVGAGI. Here the CDR3 reads CASSPRDNPDGELFF. The CDR3 coding sequence is TGTGCCAGCAGCCCCAGGGACAACCCCGACGGGGAGCTGTTTTTT.

This chain connects TRBV7-6 to TRBJ2-7, with D unclear. The CDR3 length is 13 residues. Trimming shortened V by 3 bases and J by 4 bases, and 10 bases separated the two germline ends. Germline lookup yields CDR1 SGHVS and CDR2 FNYEAQ. CDR3 sequence (DNA): TGTGCCAGCAGCTTTACGGCGGCTTACGAGCAGTACTTC. Translation gives CASSFTAAYEQYF.

The CDR3: CASSLGGSKNEQFF. DNA for the CDR3: TGTGCCAGCAGTTTGGGGGGGTCTAAGAATGAGCAGTTCTTC. V and J are TRBV6-6 and TRBJ2-1; 7 bases map to TRBD2. The CDR3 loop spans 14 amino acids. Germline V CDR1 and CDR2: MNHNY, SVGAGI (reference sequence). The junction had 7 bases not matched to a gene; V was cut back by 4 bases and J by 7 bases.

This clone was picked up one time. This chain links TRBV24-1 with TRBJ1-5; 9 positions match TRBD1. This CDR3 contains 15 residues. The V gene end was trimmed by 9 bases and the J gene end by 5 bases; junction bases not matched to a gene: 10. CDR1 KGHDR and CDR2 SFDVKD come from the germline V gene. The CDR3 DNA follows: TGTGCCACCCAGGGGACAGGGAGGTTCGATCAGCCCCAGCATTTT. Its protein product is CATQGTGRFDQPQHF.

This sequence joins TRBV5-1 and TRBJ1-4, with D perhaps TRBD1 (6 bases). CDR1 is SGHRS, CDR2 YFSETQ, per germline. The germline V and J ends were trimmed by 0 bases and 10 bases, with 13 bases remaining between them. This CDR3 is 14 amino acids long. The CDR3 bases are TGCGCCAGCAGCTTGGAACAGGGAGTAGGAAAACTGTTTTTT. This sequence encodes CASSLEQGVGKLFF.

This clone was observed a few times. V gene TRBV29-1 combines with J gene TRBJ1-4; D is unclear. This CDR3 has 12 residues. Deletions cut 2 bases from V and 8 bases from J, with 9 bases between. Germline CDR1 and CDR2: SQVTM and ANQGSEA. The DNA of the CDR3 is TGCAGCGTTGAAACGGGTATCGAAAAACTGTTTTTT. Its translation is CSVETGIEKLFF.

This clone has just a few counts. J is TRBJ2-7 and V is TRBV30, with D hard to call. CDR1 GTSNPN and CDR2 SVGIG come from the germline V gene (reference sequence). This CDR3 has 14 amino acids. With 1 base removed from V and 5 bases from J, the gap between germline ends came to 15 bases. CDR3 protein: CAWSDRGEVNEQYF. The CDR3 region has the DNA TGTGCCTGGAGTGATAGAGGAGAGGTGAACGAGCAGTACTTC.

This chain uses TRBV30 with TRBJ1-6, with 8 positions matching TRBD1. This CDR3 comprises 14 residues. Germline V CDR1 and CDR2: GTSNPN, SVGIG (reference sequence). Trimming at V came to 5 bases and at J to 7 bases, leaving 7 bases not matched to a gene. For the CDR3, the DNA is TGTGCCTGGGACGGACAGGGAGGAAATTCACCCCTCCACTTT. Its protein is CAWDGQGGNSPLHF.

The J gene is TRBJ2-3, the V gene TRBV14, with 9 bases lining up with TRBD2. Trimming at V came to 2 bases and at J to 2 bases, leaving 5 bases not matched to a gene. Germline V lookup: CDR1 SGHDN, CDR2 FVKESK. The CDR3 extends over 16 amino acids. The CDR3 region has the DNA TGTGCCAGCAGCCAACGTCTAGCGGGGTTCACAGATACGCAGTATTTT. Translating it yields CASSQRLAGFTDTQYF.

The chain has TRBV6-2 or TRBV6-3 and TRBJ1-4; possible D gene TRBD1, 5 bases. Germline loops: CDR1 MNHEY, CDR2 SVGEGT. The CDR3 is made up of 13 amino acids. V was trimmed by 1 base and J by 11 bases, leaving 11 bases between them. The CDR3 DNA reads TGTGCCAGCAGTTACTTGTCAGGGAGGAAACTGTTTTTT. Translation gives CASSYLSGRKLFF.